These 19 T cell receptor beta chains originate from one sample sequenced in a study of post-analysis software for immune sequencing data. No cognate antigen is known for these TCRs. Study results and caveats: Patients carried roughly five TRBV segments more frequently than controls did, and TRBV5-6, TRBV5-1 and TRBV20-1 were among them.

Presence of unique molecular identifiers characterized the TCR beta cDNA libraries. One entry per CDR3 protein results from TCRdb running MiXCR on the PCR reads. The sample yields roughly 800,000 distinct CDR3 sequences, around 45% seen once. Material: blood. The source of these receptors is a girl aged 5-17 years with multiple sclerosis.

This clonotype came up a few times. The chain recombines TRBV5-1 with TRBJ2-5; 10 positions agree with TRBD2. J was trimmed by 1 base and V by 6 bases; bases with no gene match: 6. The germline CDR1 and CDR2 sequences are SGHRS and YFSETQ. The CDR3 contains 15 residues. CDR3 sequence (DNA): TGCGCCAGCACCGTAGCGGGAGGTTTCCAAGAGACCCAGTACTTC. It specifies CASTVAGGFQETQYF.

This clonotype was recorded a few times. This sequence joins TRBV27 and TRBJ2-3, with D maybe TRBD1 (6 bases). With 3 bases removed from V and 1 base from J, the gap between germline ends came to 14 bases. CDR1 and CDR2 (germline): MNHEY, SMNVEV (reference sequence). The CDR3 loop spans 16 amino acids. CDR3 DNA: TGTGCCAGCAGTTTTGGGACACATCGGGGCACAGATACGCAGTATTTT. Protein sequence: CASSFGTHRGTDTQYF.

V and J are TRBV20-1 and TRBJ1-6, with a tentative D call TRBD1 (5 bases). The CDR3 covers 16 residues. Trimming took 0 bases from V and 5 from J, leaving 14 bases between them. Germline V gene sequence: CDR1 DFQATT, CDR2 SNEGSKA (reference sequence). The CDR3 spells CSARDPRAGHNSPLHF. DNA for the CDR3: TGCAGTGCTAGAGATCCCAGGGCAGGGCATAATTCACCCCTCCACTTT.

The chain recombines TRBV28 with TRBJ2-7; D is unresolved. Trimming took 3 bases from V and 2 from J, leaving 8 bases between them. The germline gives CDR1 MDHEN, CDR2 SYDVKM. The CDR3 sequence is 13 residues long. As DNA, the CDR3 is TGTGCCAGCAGTTTTATGGGTGCCTACGAGCAGTACTTC. Its translation is CASSFMGAYEQYF.

In this sample, this clonotype turned up a few times. The rearrangement uses TRBV3-1 and TRBJ1-1, with D hard to call. This CDR3 is 13 amino acids long. Germline V gene data show CDR1 as LGHDT and CDR2 as YNNKEL (reference sequence). Trimming stripped 1 base from V and 7 bases from J, with 10 bases between. The CDR3 here is CASSQVVTDEAFF. As DNA, the CDR3 is TGTGCCAGCAGCCAAGTTGTCACGGATGAAGCTTTCTTT.

The V call is TRBV7-8, the J call TRBJ2-1; 7 bases align to TRBD2. Germline V gene lookup returns CDR1 SGHVS and CDR2 FQNEAQ. The CDR3 has 16 amino acids. With 1 base clipped from V and 6 bases from J, the junction kept 9 bases outside the gene matches. CDR3 sequence (DNA): TGTGCCAGCAGCTTAGTGGGGCCTCTAGCGGTCAATGAGCAGTTCTTC. Translating it yields CASSLVGPLAVNEQFF.

This rearrangement joins TRBV4-2 to TRBJ1-2; perhaps TRBD1 as D (5 bases). CDR1 is LGHNA, CDR2 YNFKEQ, per germline. The CDR3 runs 14 residues. The V end was cut by 3 bases, the J end by 4 bases, with 12 bases between. CDR3 in amino acids: CASSQGEESYGYTF. CDR3 sequence (DNA): TGTGCCAGCAGCCAGGGGGAGGAAAGCTATGGCTACACCTTC.

The rearrangement joins TRBV15 to TRBJ1-4, with TRBD1 identical over 10 bases. The CDR3 extends over 18 amino acids. Germline loops: CDR1 LNHNV, CDR2 YYDKDF (reference sequence). V shed 1 base, J shed 11 bases, and the junction held 16 bases outside the gene matches. As DNA, the CDR3 is TGTGCCACCAGCAGAGCGATGGGACAGGGGCGATTAATCGGGAAACTGTTTTTT. Amino acid sequence: CATSRAMGQGRLIGKLFF.

Concerning this clonotype: At one end, the junction sequence differs from germline, possibly due to a read error. The genes are TRBV13 and TRBJ2-3, with D perhaps matching TRBD2 (6 bases). The CDR3 has 12 residues. Germline loops: CDR1 PRHDT, CDR2 FYEKMQ (reference sequence). The CDR3 DNA reads as TGTGCCAACAGCCCGGGGGTAGATACGCAGTATTTT. Protein: CANSPGVDTQYF.

This sequence joins TRBV7-9 and TRBJ2-1; D gene uncertain. V was pared by 4 bases and J by 5 bases, with 9 bases between. The germline V gene encodes CDR1 SEHNR and CDR2 FQNEAQ (reference sequence). The CDR3 extends over 13 amino acids. The CDR3 is CASSSPGDNEQFF. The DNA for the CDR3 is TGTGCCAGCAGCTCCCCCGGTGACAATGAGCAGTTCTTC.

This chain joins TRBV7-2 and TRBJ2-5; 8 bases align to TRBD2. The junction had 10 bases not matched to a gene; V was cut back by 1 base and J by 0 bases. This CDR3 has 18 amino acids. The germline V gene has CDR1 SGHTA and CDR2 FQGNSA. Written as DNA, the CDR3 is TGTGCCAGCAGCTTAGGGGTCCGTCGGGAGGGATACCAAGAGACCCAGTACTTC. This gives the protein CASSLGVRREGYQETQYF.

This clonotype appeared once. A read error may produce the germline difference seen at one junction end. The chain employs TRBV7-2 and TRBJ2-2, with 11 nucleotides matching TRBD2. Germline lookup yields CDR1 SGHTA and CDR2 FQGNSA. The CDR3 is 17 residues long. The CDR3 DNA reads as TGTGCCAGCAGCTCCGCTAGCGGGAGGCGGGAGACCGGGGAGCGGTTTTTT. This gives the protein CASSSASGRRETGERFF.

The chain carries TRBV7-3 and TRBJ2-2; tentative D call: TRBD2 (6 bases). Trimming took off 3 bases at V and 0 bases at J, with 8 bases between the two ends. Per the germline V gene, CDR1 is SGHTA and CDR2 is FQGTGA. There are 15 residues in the CDR3. The CDR3 sequence: CASSFGGANTGELFF. CDR3 in DNA: TGTGCCAGCAGCTTCGGAGGGGCGAACACCGGGGAGCTGTTTTTT.

The chain couples TRBV10-1 to TRBJ2-1; possibly TRBD1 or TRBD2 for D (5 bases each). This CDR3 is built from 11 residues. V shed 3 bases and J shed 10 bases, with 7 bases lying between them. CDR1 is WNHNN and CDR2 is SYGVQD in the germline V gene (reference sequence). The CDR3 nucleotides read TGCGCCAGCAGTGATGGGGACGAGCAGTTCTTC. Its protein is CASSDGDEQFF.

V is TRBV12-3 or TRBV12-4 and J is TRBJ2-7; 10 positions agree with TRBD1. The J call may be mistaken, given a closer DNA end match to TRBJ2-5. This CDR3 is built from 15 residues. CDR3 sequence: CASSHGTGVLETQYF. The CDR3 nucleotides are TGTGCCAGCAGCCATGGGACAGGGGTTCTCGAGACCCAGTACTTC.

The chain uses TRBV6-2 or TRBV6-3 and TRBJ2-1; a weak D match, TRBD1 (5 bases). This CDR3 spans 12 amino acids. Germline CDR1 MNHEY, CDR2 SVGEGT. The germline V and J ends were trimmed by 5 bases and 8 bases, with 10 bases remaining between them. CDR3 protein: CASSRQHDEQFF. CDR3 DNA sequence: TGTGCCAGCAGTCGACAGCACGATGAGCAGTTCTTC.

The V and J genes are TRBV7-9 and TRBJ2-3; 9 positions agree with TRBD1. J lost 1 base, V lost 5 bases, and 10 bases had no gene match. CDR1 and CDR2 from the germline V gene are SEHNR and FQNEAQ (reference sequence). This CDR3 is built from 17 residues. CDR3 in amino acids: CASSLGPGQGGTDTQYF. Here the CDR3 DNA reads TGTGCCAGCAGCCTCGGGCCGGGACAGGGAGGCACAGATACGCAGTATTTT.

This rearrangement joins TRBV24-1 to TRBJ2-4, with a possible D match to TRBD2 (5 bases). The V end was cut by 0 bases, the J end by 0 bases, with 8 bases between. The CDR3 contains 16 residues. CDR1 is KGHDR and CDR2 is SFDVKD in the germline V gene. The CDR3 loop reads CATSDLQRLAKNIQYF. DNA for the CDR3: TGTGCCACCAGTGATTTGCAGCGGCTAGCCAAAAACATTCAGTACTTC.

V usage is TRBV12-3 or TRBV12-4 and J usage is TRBJ2-1; 8 bases align to TRBD2. The CDR3 extends over 16 amino acids. After removal of 4 bases from V and 8 bases from J, the junction contained 13 bases not matched to a gene. This chain's CDR3 is CASSYSGKRVRYEQFF. The CDR3 coding sequence is TGTGCCAGCAGTTATAGCGGGAAAAGGGTTAGGTATGAGCAGTTCTTC.